The rows below give T cell receptor beta chains drawn from one sample of a study of CD8 T cells in Susac syndrome. A single record per CDR3 protein comes from TCRdb applying MiXCR to the immunoSEQ multiplex PCR reads. The table has about 140,000 distinct CDR3 sequences, approximately 95% seen once. The sequenced sample was CD8+ T cells from PBMCs. These receptors were obtained from a human donor with Susac syndrome. CDR3s include the opening cysteine and the closing phenylalanine or tryptophan. A D gene is named only where the DNA matches it firmly. Size values are once, few and many counts, or a class for expanded clones, and some rows have none.

CDR3 length: 12
clone size: once
J gene: TRBJ1-1
D gene: .
V gene: TRBV29-1
CDR3 protein: CSVMEGNTEAFF
CDR3 DNA: TGCAGCGTTATGGAGGGGAACACTGAAGCTTTCTTT

CDR3 length: 14
clone size: .
J gene: TRBJ2-7
D gene: .
V gene: TRBV13
CDR3 protein: CASSLQTASYEQYF
CDR3 DNA: TGTGCCAGCAGCTTGCAGACAGCCTCCTACGAGCAGTACTTC

CDR3 length: 11
clone size: .
J gene: TRBJ2-5
D gene: .
V gene: TRBV28
CDR3 protein: CASSSSGRQYF
CDR3 DNA: TGTGCCAGCAGTTCATCGGGACGGCAGTACTTC

CDR3 length: 14
clone size: .
J gene: TRBJ2-5
D gene: .
V gene: TRBV27
CDR3 protein: CASSPDSGEETQYF
CDR3 DNA: TGTGCCAGCAGCCCAGACAGCGGCGAAGAGACCCAGTACTTC

CDR3 length: 14
clone size: .
J gene: TRBJ2-2
D gene: .
V gene: TRBV13
CDR3 protein: CASSLVADTGELFF
CDR3 DNA: TGTGCCAGCAGCTTAGTGGCGGACACCGGGGAGCTGTTTTTT

CDR3 length: 13
clone size: .
J gene: TRBJ2-7
D gene: .
V gene: TRBV20-1
CDR3 protein: CSARGGQTYEQYF
CDR3 DNA: TGCAGTGCTAGAGGGGGACAAACCTACGAGCAGTACTTC

CDR3 length: 15
clone size: .
J gene: TRBJ2-7
D gene: .
V gene: TRBV29-1
CDR3 protein: CSVELGTETTTRQYF
CDR3 DNA: TGCAGCGTTGAATTGGGAACAGAAACGACTACGAGGCAGTACTTC

CDR3 length: 12
clone size: .
J gene: TRBJ1-1
D gene: .
V gene: TRBV28
CDR3 protein: CASSLSGYEAFF
CDR3 DNA: TGTGCCAGCAGTTTATCGGGGTACGAAGCTTTCTTT

CDR3 length: 14
clone size: .
J gene: TRBJ2-7
D gene: .
V gene: TRBV4-1
CDR3 protein: CASSQGRSSYEQYF
CDR3 DNA: TGCGCCAGCAGCCAGGGCCGGAGCTCCTACGAGCAGTACTTC

CDR3 length: 16
clone size: .
J gene: TRBJ1-1
D gene: .
V gene: TRBV27
CDR3 protein: CASSQRWGGLNTEAFF
CDR3 DNA: TGTGCCAGCAGTCAACGCTGGGGGGGCTTGAACACTGAAGCTTTCTTT

CDR3 length: 14
clone size: once
J gene: TRBJ2-1
D gene: TRBD2
V gene: TRBV9
CDR3 protein: CASSPGAGGNEQFF
CDR3 DNA: TGTGCCAGCAGCCCTGGAGCGGGAGGGAATGAGCAGTTCTTC

CDR3 length: 12
clone size: .
J gene: TRBJ1-1
D gene: .
V gene: TRBV6-2/TRBV6-3
CDR3 protein: CASNRVNTEAFF
CDR3 DNA: TGTGCCAGCAACAGGGTGAACACTGAAGCTTTCTTT

CDR3 length: 13
clone size: .
J gene: TRBJ2-1
D gene: TRBD2
V gene: TRBV12-3/TRBV12-4
CDR3 protein: CASSPPGGHEQFF
CDR3 DNA: TGTGCCAGCAGTCCCCCGGGAGGGCATGAGCAGTTCTTC

CDR3 length: 16
clone size: once
J gene: TRBJ2-3
D gene: .
V gene: TRBV30
CDR3 protein: CAWTEAPVWRADTQYF
CDR3 DNA: TGTGCCTGGACCGAAGCTCCCGTGTGGAGGGCAGATACGCAGTATTTT

CDR3 length: 17
clone size: .
J gene: TRBJ1-2
D gene: .
V gene: TRBV3-1
CDR3 protein: CASSFIPGGRPNYGYTF
CDR3 DNA: TGTGCCAGCAGCTTCATCCCGGGGGGGCGGCCCAACTATGGCTACACCTTC

CDR3 length: 15
clone size: .
J gene: TRBJ2-5
D gene: .
V gene: TRBV20-1
CDR3 protein: CSARPEFYGRETQYF
CDR3 DNA: TGCAGTGCTAGACCCGAATTTTATGGAAGAGAGACCCAGTACTTC

CDR3 length: 10
clone size: .
J gene: TRBJ2-1
D gene: .
V gene: TRBV2
CDR3 protein: CASKGTEQFF
CDR3 DNA: TGTGCCAGCAAAGGGACTGAGCAGTTCTTC

CDR3 length: 13
clone size: .
J gene: TRBJ2-2
D gene: .
V gene: TRBV12-3/TRBV12-4
CDR3 protein: CASSLMGSGELFF
CDR3 DNA: TGTGCCAGCAGTTTAATGGGATCCGGGGAGCTGTTTTTT

CDR3 length: 14
clone size: .
J gene: TRBJ2-1
D gene: .
V gene: TRBV6-1
CDR3 protein: CASSEDSYLPEQFF
CDR3 DNA: TGTGCCAGCAGTGAAGACTCATATCTTCCTGAGCAGTTCTTC

CDR3 length: 14
clone size: .
J gene: TRBJ2-3
D gene: TRBD2
V gene: TRBV6-4
CDR3 protein: CASSLIAGTDTQYF
CDR3 DNA: TGTGCCAGCAGTTTGATAGCGGGTACAGATACGCAGTATTTT

CDR3 length: 10
clone size: .
J gene: TRBJ2-1
D gene: .
V gene: TRBV29-1
CDR3 protein: CSVGPVEQFF
CDR3 DNA: TGCAGCGTTGGGCCCGTTGAGCAGTTCTTC

CDR3 length: 16
clone size: .
J gene: TRBJ2-1
D gene: .
V gene: TRBV30
CDR3 protein: CAWSVQDGPPYNEQFF
CDR3 DNA: TGTGCCTGGAGTGTTCAGGACGGCCCGCCCTACAATGAGCAGTTCTTC

CDR3 length: 15
clone size: .
J gene: TRBJ2-7
D gene: .
V gene: TRBV6-5
CDR3 protein: CASSLAVGTLYEQYF
CDR3 DNA: TGTGCCAGCAGTCTAGCGGTCGGGACACTCTACGAGCAGTACTTC

CDR3 length: 16
clone size: .
J gene: TRBJ2-2
D gene: TRBD1
V gene: TRBV24-1
CDR3 protein: CATSDPDRENTGELFF
CDR3 DNA: TGTGCCACCAGTGATCCGGACAGGGAGAACACCGGGGAGCTGTTTTTT

CDR3 length: 14
clone size: .
J gene: TRBJ2-1
D gene: TRBD2
V gene: TRBV29-1
CDR3 protein: CSAKAGGPYNEQFF
CDR3 DNA: TGCAGCGCAAAAGCGGGAGGCCCCTACAATGAGCAGTTCTTC

CDR3 length: 13
clone size: .
J gene: TRBJ2-1
D gene: .
V gene: TRBV20-1
CDR3 protein: CSARAGNYNEQFF
CDR3 DNA: TGCAGTGCTAGAGCAGGGAACTACAATGAGCAGTTCTTC

CDR3 length: 14
clone size: .
J gene: TRBJ2-1
D gene: .
V gene: TRBV13
CDR3 protein: CASSPPYGYNEQFF
CDR3 DNA: TGTGCCAGCAGCCCCCCCTATGGGTACAATGAGCAGTTCTTC

CDR3 length: 13
clone size: .
J gene: TRBJ1-3
D gene: .
V gene: TRBV29-1
CDR3 protein: CSVDGGDGNTIYF
CDR3 DNA: TGCAGCGTTGACGGGGGAGATGGAAACACCATATATTTT

CDR3 length: 14
clone size: .
J gene: TRBJ2-7
D gene: .
V gene: TRBV27
CDR3 protein: CASSTGVGRGEQYF
CDR3 DNA: TGTGCCAGCAGTACTGGCGTGGGCCGGGGCGAGCAGTACTTC

CDR3 length: 15
clone size: .
J gene: TRBJ2-1
D gene: TRBD1
V gene: TRBV2
CDR3 protein: CASSDPGTGGYEQFF
CDR3 DNA: TGTGCCAGCAGTGATCCCGGGACAGGGGGATATGAGCAGTTCTTC

CDR3 length: 14
clone size: .
J gene: TRBJ1-1
D gene: .
V gene: TRBV4-1
CDR3 protein: CASSQLSGGTEAFF
CDR3 DNA: TGCGCCAGCAGCCAACTCTCCGGGGGCACTGAAGCTTTCTTT

CDR3 length: 14
clone size: .
J gene: TRBJ2-1
D gene: .
V gene: TRBV27
CDR3 protein: CASSLEGGGTEQFF
CDR3 DNA: TGTGCCAGCAGCCTTGAGGGAGGGGGCACTGAGCAGTTCTTC

CDR3 length: 14
clone size: .
J gene: TRBJ2-1
D gene: TRBD1
V gene: TRBV27
CDR3 protein: CASSLSGQGSEQFF
CDR3 DNA: TGTGCCAGCAGTTTATCCGGACAGGGCAGTGAGCAGTTCTTC

CDR3 length: 12
clone size: .
J gene: TRBJ1-3
D gene: .
V gene: TRBV30
CDR3 protein: CAWMDSGNTIYF
CDR3 DNA: TGTGCCTGGATGGATTCTGGAAACACCATATATTTT

CDR3 length: 18
clone size: .
J gene: TRBJ2-2
D gene: .
V gene: TRBV6-5
CDR3 protein: CASSYSILRDDWVGELFF
CDR3 DNA: TGTGCCAGCAGTTACTCGATTCTGCGGGACGACTGGGTCGGGGAGCTGTTTTTT

CDR3 length: 14
clone size: .
J gene: TRBJ2-5
D gene: .
V gene: TRBV5-6
CDR3 protein: CASSLGGEGETQYF
CDR3 DNA: TGTGCCAGCAGCTTGGGCGGGGAAGGGGAGACCCAGTACTTC

CDR3 length: 13
clone size: .
J gene: TRBJ2-3
D gene: .
V gene: TRBV5-1
CDR3 protein: CASRRGPTDTQYF
CDR3 DNA: TGCGCCAGCAGACGGGGCCCCACAGATACGCAGTATTTT

CDR3 length: 13
clone size: .
J gene: TRBJ1-5
D gene: .
V gene: TRBV5-5
CDR3 protein: CASGGEGNQPQHF
CDR3 DNA: TGTGCCAGCGGGGGCGAGGGCAATCAGCCCCAGCATTTT

CDR3 length: 13
clone size: .
J gene: TRBJ2-1
D gene: .
V gene: TRBV6-1
CDR3 protein: CASGGPAYNEQFF
CDR3 DNA: TGTGCCAGCGGGGGGCCAGCTTACAATGAGCAGTTCTTC

CDR3 length: 18
clone size: once
J gene: TRBJ2-7
D gene: TRBD1
V gene: TRBV12-5
CDR3 protein: CASGLYPLGGQGAYEQYF
CDR3 DNA: TGTGCTAGTGGTTTGTACCCCCTCGGGGGACAGGGCGCCTACGAGCAGTACTTC

CDR3 length: 16
clone size: .
J gene: TRBJ2-1
D gene: .
V gene: TRBV6-1
CDR3 protein: CASSPLVLRDENEQFF
CDR3 DNA: TGTGCCAGCAGCCCCCTGGTTCTGCGGGACGAGAATGAGCAGTTCTTC

CDR3 length: 16
clone size: .
J gene: TRBJ2-2
D gene: TRBD1
V gene: TRBV28
CDR3 protein: CASRRLMTGEYGELFF
CDR3 DNA: TGTGCCAGCAGACGGCTCATGACAGGGGAATACGGGGAGCTGTTTTTT

CDR3 length: 13
clone size: .
J gene: TRBJ1-2
D gene: .
V gene: TRBV27
CDR3 protein: CASSLRPPGGYTF
CDR3 DNA: TGTGCCAGCAGCCTCCGCCCCCCTGGGGGCTACACCTTC

CDR3 length: 19
clone size: once
J gene: TRBJ2-1
D gene: .
V gene: TRBV20-1
CDR3 protein: CSARVKSTRPWVFYNEQFF
CDR3 DNA: TGCAGTGCTAGAGTAAAGAGTACCCGACCGTGGGTTTTCTACAATGAGCAGTTCTTC

CDR3 length: 13
clone size: .
J gene: TRBJ1-1
D gene: .
V gene: TRBV20-1
CDR3 protein: CSPRPGQNTEAFF
CDR3 DNA: TGCAGTCCCCGTCCGGGACAGAACACTGAAGCTTTCTTT

CDR3 length: 14
clone size: .
J gene: TRBJ2-5
D gene: TRBD2
V gene: TRBV6-5
CDR3 protein: CASSRILAEETQYF
CDR3 DNA: TGTGCCAGCAGTCGAATACTAGCGGAAGAGACCCAGTACTTC

CDR3 length: 15
clone size: .
J gene: TRBJ1-2
D gene: TRBD1
V gene: TRBV5-6
CDR3 protein: CASSYGTGGSRGYTF
CDR3 DNA: TGTGCCAGCAGTTATGGGACAGGGGGCTCTCGAGGCTACACCTTC

CDR3 length: 15
clone size: .
J gene: TRBJ2-3
D gene: .
V gene: TRBV9
CDR3 protein: CASTPDRYNTDTQYF
CDR3 DNA: TGTGCCAGCACCCCCGACAGATACAACACAGATACGCAGTATTTT

CDR3 length: 13
clone size: .
J gene: TRBJ2-2
D gene: .
V gene: TRBV25-1
CDR3 protein: CASSPPASGELFF
CDR3 DNA: TGTGCCAGCAGCCCGCCCGCCTCCGGGGAGCTGTTTTTT

CDR3 length: 16
clone size: .
J gene: TRBJ1-1
D gene: .
V gene: TRBV18
CDR3 protein: CASSPPRRNMNTEAFF
CDR3 DNA: TGTGCCAGCTCACCACCCCGACGGAACATGAACACTGAAGCTTTCTTT

CDR3 length: 13
clone size: .
J gene: TRBJ2-1
D gene: .
V gene: TRBV28
CDR3 protein: CASSGPQGDEQFF
CDR3 DNA: TGTGCCAGCAGTGGGCCCCAGGGAGATGAGCAGTTCTTC

CDR3 length: 14
clone size: .
J gene: TRBJ1-2
D gene: .
V gene: TRBV30
CDR3 protein: CAWSVGAGESDFSF
CDR3 DNA: TGTGCCTGGAGTGTAGGGGCCGGCGAAAGTGATTTCTCCTTC

CDR3 length: 14
clone size: .
J gene: TRBJ2-5
D gene: .
V gene: TRBV5-1
CDR3 protein: CASSSLWDQETQYF
CDR3 DNA: TGCGCCAGCAGCTCCCTGTGGGATCAAGAGACCCAGTACTTC